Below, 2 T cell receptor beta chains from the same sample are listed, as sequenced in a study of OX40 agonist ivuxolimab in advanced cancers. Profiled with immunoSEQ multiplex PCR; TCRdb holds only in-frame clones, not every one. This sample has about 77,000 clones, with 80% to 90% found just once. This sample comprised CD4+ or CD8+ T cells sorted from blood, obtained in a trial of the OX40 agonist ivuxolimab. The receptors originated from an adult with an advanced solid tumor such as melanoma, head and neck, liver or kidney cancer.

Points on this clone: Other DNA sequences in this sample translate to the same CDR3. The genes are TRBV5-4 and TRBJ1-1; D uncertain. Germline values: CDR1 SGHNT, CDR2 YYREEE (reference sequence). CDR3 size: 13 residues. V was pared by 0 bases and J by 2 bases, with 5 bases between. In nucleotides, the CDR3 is TGTGCCAGCAGCTTGGGGGGTAACACTGAAGCTTTCTTT. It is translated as CASSLGGNTEAFF.

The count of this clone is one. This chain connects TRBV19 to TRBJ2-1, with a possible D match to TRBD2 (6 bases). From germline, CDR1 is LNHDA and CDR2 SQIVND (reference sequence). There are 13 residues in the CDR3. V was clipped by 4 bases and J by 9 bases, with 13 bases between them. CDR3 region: CASSTGGRGEQFF. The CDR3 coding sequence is TGTGCCAGTAGTACCGGGGGAAGGGGTGAGCAGTTCTTC. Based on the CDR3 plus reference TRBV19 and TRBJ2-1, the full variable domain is DGGITQSPKYLFRKEGQNVTLSCEQNLNHDAMYWYRQDPGQGLRLIYYSQIVNDFQKGDIAEGYSVSREKKESFPLTVTSAQKNPTAFYLCASSTGGRGEQFFGPGTRLTVL.